This T cell receptor (beta chain) was sequenced for a study of shared clonotypes between healthy human individuals. Libraries were prepared by immunoSEQ multiplex PCR; TCRdb keeps only in-frame clonotypes and omits some of them. The data hold some 2,000,000 clones, with 95% observed a single time. Looked up from germline, CDR1 is ENHRY and CDR2 is SYGVKD. This CDR3 comprises 14 residues. V was clipped by 2 bases and J by 5 bases; unmatched bases: 1. The sequencing input was naive CD4+ T cells sorted from blood. Subset noted: CD45RA+ positively selected. The receptor was isolated from a man younger than 30 in good health. The rearrangement uses TRBV10-3 and TRBJ2-5; TRBD1 matches at 11 bases. The CDR3 loop reads CAISERDRGETQYF. In DNA, the CDR3 is TGTGCCATCAGTGAGAGGGACAGGGGGGAGACCCAGTACTTC.